This TCR beta chain comes out of a study of blood T cell repertoires in COVID-19. Study-level background: Nucleic acid was either cDNA or gDNA, and it came from T cells, B-cell-depleted T cells, or PBMCs.

The repertoire was sequenced with immunoSEQ multiplex PCR; TCRdb's copy has only in-frame clones and lacks some. The table includes approximately 300,000 clones, 89% detected once. Germline CDR1 LGHNA, CDR2 YNFKEQ. CDR3 length: 16 residues. Trimming pared 2 bases from V and 4 bases from J, leaving 14 bases between. Enrollees, about 18 to 90 years old, lived in around 23 US areas. Assignments of participants to cohorts depended upon their own reported clinical history. For recovered donors of Cohort 3, there were two negative PCRs, clearance, or symptom resolution. V usage is TRBV4-2 and J usage is TRBJ2-2; D uncertain. The sequenced material came from PBMCs or T cells enriched from blood (not recorded which). The clonotype originates from a man aged 60 to 75 who had recovered from COVID-19. The CDR3 loop is CASSQISPESTGELFF. The CDR3, as DNA: TGTGCCAGCAGCCAAATCTCGCCGGAGAGCACCGGGGAGCTGTTTTTT.